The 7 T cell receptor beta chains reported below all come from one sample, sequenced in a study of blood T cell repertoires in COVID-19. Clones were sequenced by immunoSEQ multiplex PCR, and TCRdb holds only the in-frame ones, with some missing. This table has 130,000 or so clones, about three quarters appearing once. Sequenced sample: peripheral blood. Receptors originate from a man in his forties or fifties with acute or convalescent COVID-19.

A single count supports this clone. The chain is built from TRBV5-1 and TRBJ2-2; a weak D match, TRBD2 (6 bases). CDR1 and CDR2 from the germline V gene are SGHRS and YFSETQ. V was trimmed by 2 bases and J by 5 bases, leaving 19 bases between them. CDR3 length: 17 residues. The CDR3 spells CASSFRLVRRGTGELFF. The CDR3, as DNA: TGCGCCAGCAGCTTTCGACTAGTCCGCCGAGGGACCGGGGAGCTGTTTTTT.

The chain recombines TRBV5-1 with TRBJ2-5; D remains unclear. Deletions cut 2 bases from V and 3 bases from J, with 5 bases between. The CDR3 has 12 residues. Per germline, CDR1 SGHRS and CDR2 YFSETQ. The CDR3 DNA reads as TGCGCCAGCAGCTTTTCAGAAGAGACCCAGTACTTC. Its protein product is CASSFSEETQYF.

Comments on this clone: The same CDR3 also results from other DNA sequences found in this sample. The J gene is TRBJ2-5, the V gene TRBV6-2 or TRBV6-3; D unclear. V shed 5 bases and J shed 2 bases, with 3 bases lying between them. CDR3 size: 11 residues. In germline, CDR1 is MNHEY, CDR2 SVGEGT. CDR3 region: CASSLQETQYF. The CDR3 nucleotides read TGTGCCAGCAGTCTACAAGAGACCCAGTACTTC.

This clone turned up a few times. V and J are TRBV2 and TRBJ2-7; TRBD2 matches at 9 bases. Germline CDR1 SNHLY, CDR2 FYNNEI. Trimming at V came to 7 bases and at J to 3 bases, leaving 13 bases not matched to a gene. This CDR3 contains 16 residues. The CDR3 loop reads CASTDGISGGDYEQYF. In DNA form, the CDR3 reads TGTGCCAGCACCGACGGGATTAGCGGGGGCGACTACGAGCAGTACTTC.

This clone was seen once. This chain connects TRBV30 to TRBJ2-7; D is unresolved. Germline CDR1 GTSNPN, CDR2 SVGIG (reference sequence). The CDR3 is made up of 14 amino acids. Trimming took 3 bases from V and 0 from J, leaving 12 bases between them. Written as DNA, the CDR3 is TGTGCCTGGAGCCATGCCCTCGGCTCCTACGAGCAGTACGTC. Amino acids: CAWSHALGSYEQYV.

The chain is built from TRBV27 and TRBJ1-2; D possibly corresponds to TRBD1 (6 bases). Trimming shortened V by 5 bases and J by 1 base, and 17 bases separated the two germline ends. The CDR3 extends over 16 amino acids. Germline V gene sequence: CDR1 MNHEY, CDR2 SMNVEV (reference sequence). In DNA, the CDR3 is TGTGCCAGCAGTCCACAGAGGGGGGGGCTTAACTATGGCTACACCTTC. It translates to CASSPQRGGLNYGYTF.

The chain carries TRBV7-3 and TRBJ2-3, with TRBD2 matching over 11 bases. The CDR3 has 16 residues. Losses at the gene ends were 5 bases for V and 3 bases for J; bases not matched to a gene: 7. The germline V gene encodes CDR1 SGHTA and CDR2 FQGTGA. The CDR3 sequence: CASSNLTSGATDTQYF. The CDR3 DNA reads TGTGCCAGCAGCAATCTGACTAGCGGGGCGACAGATACGCAGTATTTT.